Listed below are T cell receptor beta chains from one sample, sequenced in a study of yellow fever vaccine responses in identical twins. MiXCR was run by TCRdb on the RT-PCR reads, yielding one entry per CDR3 protein. The sample contains 13,000 or so distinct CDR3 sequences, approximately 85% of which appear only once. Sequencing used T cells from blood (PBMCs), unsorted or a sorted subset (not recorded which), obtained before or after yellow fever vaccination (not recorded which). The receptors stem from a young woman who received the yellow fever vaccine. Each CDR3 is given without its conserved first and last residue. Fields, in order: J gene, V gene, D gene, CDR3 protein. A D gene is named only where the DNA matches it firmly.

TRBJ2-7 | TRBV15 | NA | ATGSFRNSYEQY
TRBJ2-3 | TRBV20-1 | TRBD2 | SASLLRLADADTQY
TRBJ1-5 | TRBV5-1 | NA | ASSQDRNQPQH
TRBJ2-1 | TRBV4-2 | TRBD2 | ASRRLAGKMNEQF
TRBJ1-2 | TRBV7-3 | TRBD1 | ASSLRQGNGYT
TRBJ2-5 | TRBV11-2 | TRBD2 | ASSLVSGGGLDEETQY
TRBJ2-7 | TRBV5-1 | TRBD1 | ASSSTGQGYYEQY
TRBJ2-1 | TRBV2 | NA | ASLKLQGSSYNEQF
TRBJ1-6 | TRBV10-1 | NA | ASSAPQGLCSYNSPLH
TRBJ2-3 | TRBV15 | TRBD1 | ATSRGLTGFATDTQY